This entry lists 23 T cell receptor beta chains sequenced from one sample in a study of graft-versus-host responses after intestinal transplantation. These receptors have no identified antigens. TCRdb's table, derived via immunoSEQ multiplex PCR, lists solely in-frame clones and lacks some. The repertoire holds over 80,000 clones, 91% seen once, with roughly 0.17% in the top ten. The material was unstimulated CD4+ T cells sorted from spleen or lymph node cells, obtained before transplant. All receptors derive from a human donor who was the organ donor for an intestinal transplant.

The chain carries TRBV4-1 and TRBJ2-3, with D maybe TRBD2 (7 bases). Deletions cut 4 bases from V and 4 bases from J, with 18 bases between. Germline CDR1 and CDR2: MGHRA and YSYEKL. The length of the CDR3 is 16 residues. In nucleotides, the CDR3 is TGCGCCAGCAGCCGGGCCTTCGGCGGGGGCCCAGATACGCAGTATTTT. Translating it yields CASSRAFGGGPDTQYF.

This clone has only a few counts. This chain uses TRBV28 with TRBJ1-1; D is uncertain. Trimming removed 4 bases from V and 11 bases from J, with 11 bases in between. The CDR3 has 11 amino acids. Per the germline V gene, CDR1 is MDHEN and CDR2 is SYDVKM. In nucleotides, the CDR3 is TGTGCCAGCAGTTCGACAATTGGGGCTTTCTTT. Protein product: CASSSTIGAFF.

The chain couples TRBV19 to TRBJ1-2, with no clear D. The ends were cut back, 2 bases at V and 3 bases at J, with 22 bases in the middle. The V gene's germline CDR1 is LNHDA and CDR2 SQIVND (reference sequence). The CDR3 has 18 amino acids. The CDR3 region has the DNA TGTGCCAGTAGTATATTTCATCGTTTATTAGCCTCTGACTATGGCTACACCTTC. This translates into CASSIFHRLLASDYGYTF.

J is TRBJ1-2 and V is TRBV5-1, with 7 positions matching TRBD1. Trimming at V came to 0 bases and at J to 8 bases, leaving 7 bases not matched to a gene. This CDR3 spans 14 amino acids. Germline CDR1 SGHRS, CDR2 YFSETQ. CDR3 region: CASSLDRGRGGYTF. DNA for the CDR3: TGCGCCAGCAGCTTGGACAGGGGCCGAGGGGGCTACACCTTC. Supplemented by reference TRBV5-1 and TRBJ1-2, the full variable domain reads KAGVTQTPRYLIKTRGQQVTLSCSPISGHRSVSWYQQTPGQGLQFLFEYFSETQRNKGNFPGRFSGRQFSNSRSEMNVSTLELGDSALYLCASSLDRGRGGYTFGSGTRLTVV.

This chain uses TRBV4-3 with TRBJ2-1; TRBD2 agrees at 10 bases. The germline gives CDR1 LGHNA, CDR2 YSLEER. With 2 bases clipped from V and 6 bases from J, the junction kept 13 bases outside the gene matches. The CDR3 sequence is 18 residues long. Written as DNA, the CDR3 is TGCGCCAGCAGCCAATCTCTCCCGGCTAGCGGGGGTGCCAATGAGCAGTTCTTC. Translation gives CASSQSLPASGGANEQFF.

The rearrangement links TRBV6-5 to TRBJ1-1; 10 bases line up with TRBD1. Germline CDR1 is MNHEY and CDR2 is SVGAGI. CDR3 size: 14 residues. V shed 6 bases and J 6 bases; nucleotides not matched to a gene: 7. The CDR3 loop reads CASSIRDRGPEAFF. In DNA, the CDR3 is TGTGCCAGCAGCATCCGGGACAGGGGTCCTGAAGCTTTCTTT.

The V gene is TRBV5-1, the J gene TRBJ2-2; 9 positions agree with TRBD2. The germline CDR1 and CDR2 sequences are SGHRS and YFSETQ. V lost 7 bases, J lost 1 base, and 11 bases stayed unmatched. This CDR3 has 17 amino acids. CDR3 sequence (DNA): TGCGCCAGCGGCGGGCTTCTAGCGGGGCTGAACACCGGGGAGCTGTTTTTT. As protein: CASGGLLAGLNTGELFF.

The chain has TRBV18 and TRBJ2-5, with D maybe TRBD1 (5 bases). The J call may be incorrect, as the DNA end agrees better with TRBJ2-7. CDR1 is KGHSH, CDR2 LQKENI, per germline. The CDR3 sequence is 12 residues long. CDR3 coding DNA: TGTGCCAGCTCCCCCGACAGCTACGAGCAGTACTTC. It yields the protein CASSPDSYEQYF.

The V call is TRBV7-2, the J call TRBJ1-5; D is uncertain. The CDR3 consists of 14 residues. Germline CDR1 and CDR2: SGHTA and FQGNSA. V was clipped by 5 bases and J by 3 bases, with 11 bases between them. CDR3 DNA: TGTGCCAGCAGCCGGACGGGGTCCAATCAGCCCCAGCATTTT. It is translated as CASSRTGSNQPQHF.

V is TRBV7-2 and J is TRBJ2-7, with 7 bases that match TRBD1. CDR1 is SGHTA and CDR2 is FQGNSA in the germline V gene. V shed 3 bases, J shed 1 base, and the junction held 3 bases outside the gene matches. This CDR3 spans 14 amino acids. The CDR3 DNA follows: TGTGCCAGCAGCTTGAACAGGGGATCCTACGAGCAGTACTTC. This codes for CASSLNRGSYEQYF.

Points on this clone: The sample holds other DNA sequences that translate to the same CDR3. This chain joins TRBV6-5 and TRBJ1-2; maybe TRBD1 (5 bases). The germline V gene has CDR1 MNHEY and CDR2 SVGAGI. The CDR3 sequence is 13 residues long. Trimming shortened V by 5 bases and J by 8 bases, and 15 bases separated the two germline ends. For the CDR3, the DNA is TGTGCCAGCAGTCCCAAAGGGGTCGGGGGCTACACCTTC. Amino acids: CASSPKGVGGYTF.

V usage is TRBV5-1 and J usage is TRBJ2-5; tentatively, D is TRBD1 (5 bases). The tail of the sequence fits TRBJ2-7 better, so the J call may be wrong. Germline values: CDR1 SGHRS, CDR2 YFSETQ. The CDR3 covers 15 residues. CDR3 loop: CASSQSAVRADEQYF. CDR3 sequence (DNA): TGCGCCAGCAGCCAATCGGCCGTCAGGGCGGACGAGCAGTACTTC.

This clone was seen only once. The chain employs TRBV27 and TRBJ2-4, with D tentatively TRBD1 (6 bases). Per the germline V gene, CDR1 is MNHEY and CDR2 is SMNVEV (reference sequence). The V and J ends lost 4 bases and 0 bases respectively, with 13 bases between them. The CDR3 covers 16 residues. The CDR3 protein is CASSSWDILAKNIQYF. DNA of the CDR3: TGTGCCAGCAGTTCGTGGGACATCTTAGCCAAAAACATTCAGTACTTC.

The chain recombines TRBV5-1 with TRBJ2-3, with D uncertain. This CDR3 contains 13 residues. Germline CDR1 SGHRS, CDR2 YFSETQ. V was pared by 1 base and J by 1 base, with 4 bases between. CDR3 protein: CASSLQGTDTQYF. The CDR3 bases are TGCGCCAGCAGCTTGCAGGGCACAGATACGCAGTATTTT.

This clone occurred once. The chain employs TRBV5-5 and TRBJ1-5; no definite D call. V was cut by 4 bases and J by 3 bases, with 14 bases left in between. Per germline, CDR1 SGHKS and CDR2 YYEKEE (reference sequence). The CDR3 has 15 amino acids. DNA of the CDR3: TGTGCCAGCAGCGGACTAGGGCAGCTCAATCAGCCCCAGCATTTT. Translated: CASSGLGQLNQPQHF. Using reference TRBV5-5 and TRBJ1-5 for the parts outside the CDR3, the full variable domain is DAGVTQSPTHLIKTRGQQVTLRCSPISGHKSVSWYQQVLGQGPQFIFQYYEKEERGRGNFPDRFSARQFPNYSSELNVNALLLGDSALYLCASSGLGQLNQPQHFGDGTRLSIL.

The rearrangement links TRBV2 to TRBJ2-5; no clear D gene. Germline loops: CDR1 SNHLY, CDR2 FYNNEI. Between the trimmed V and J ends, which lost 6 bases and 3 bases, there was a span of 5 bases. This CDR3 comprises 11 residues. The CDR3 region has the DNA TGTGCCAGCAGCCGGGAAGAGACCCAGTACTTC. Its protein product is CASSREETQYF.

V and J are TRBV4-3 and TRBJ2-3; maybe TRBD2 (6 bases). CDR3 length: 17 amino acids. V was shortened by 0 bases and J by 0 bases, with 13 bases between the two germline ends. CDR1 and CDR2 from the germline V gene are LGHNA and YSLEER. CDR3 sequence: CASSQDSGVRSTDTQYF. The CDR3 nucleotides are TGCGCCAGCAGCCAAGATTCGGGGGTCAGAAGCACAGATACGCAGTATTTT.

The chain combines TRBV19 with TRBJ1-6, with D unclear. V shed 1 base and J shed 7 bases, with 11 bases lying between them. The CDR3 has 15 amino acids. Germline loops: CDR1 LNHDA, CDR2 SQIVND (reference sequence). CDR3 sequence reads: CASSIAAVTNSPLHF. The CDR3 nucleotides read TGTGCCAGTAGTATAGCAGCGGTGACAAATTCACCCCTCCACTTT.

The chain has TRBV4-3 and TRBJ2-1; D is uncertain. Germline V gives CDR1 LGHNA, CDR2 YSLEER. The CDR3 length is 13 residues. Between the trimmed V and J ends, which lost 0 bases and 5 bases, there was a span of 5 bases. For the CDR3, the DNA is TGCGCCAGCAGCCAAGATCCCGACAATGAGCAGTTCTTC. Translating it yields CASSQDPDNEQFF.

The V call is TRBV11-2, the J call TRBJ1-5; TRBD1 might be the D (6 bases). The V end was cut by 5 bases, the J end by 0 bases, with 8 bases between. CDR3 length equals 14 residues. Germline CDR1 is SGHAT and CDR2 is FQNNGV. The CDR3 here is CASSQGLSNQPQHF. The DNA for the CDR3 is TGTGCCAGCAGCCAGGGGCTTAGCAATCAGCCCCAGCATTTT.

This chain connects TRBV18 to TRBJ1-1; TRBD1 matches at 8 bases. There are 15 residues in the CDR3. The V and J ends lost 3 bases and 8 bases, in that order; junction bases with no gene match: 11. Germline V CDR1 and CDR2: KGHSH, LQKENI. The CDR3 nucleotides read TGTGCCAGCTCACCCAACACAGGGGGGTTGGAGGAAGCTTTCTTT. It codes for CASSPNTGGLEEAFF.

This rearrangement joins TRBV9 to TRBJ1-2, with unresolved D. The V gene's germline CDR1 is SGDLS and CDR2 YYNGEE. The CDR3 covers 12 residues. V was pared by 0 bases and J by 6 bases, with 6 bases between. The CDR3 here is CASSVGEHGYTF. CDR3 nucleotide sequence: TGTGCCAGCAGCGTAGGGGAGCATGGCTACACCTTC.

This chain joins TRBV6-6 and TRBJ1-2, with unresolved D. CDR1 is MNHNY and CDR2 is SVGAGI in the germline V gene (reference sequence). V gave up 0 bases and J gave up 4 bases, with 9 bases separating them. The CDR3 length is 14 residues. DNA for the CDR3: TGTGCCAGCAGTTACTCAGAGGCTTCCTATGGCTACACCTTC. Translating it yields CASSYSEASYGYTF.